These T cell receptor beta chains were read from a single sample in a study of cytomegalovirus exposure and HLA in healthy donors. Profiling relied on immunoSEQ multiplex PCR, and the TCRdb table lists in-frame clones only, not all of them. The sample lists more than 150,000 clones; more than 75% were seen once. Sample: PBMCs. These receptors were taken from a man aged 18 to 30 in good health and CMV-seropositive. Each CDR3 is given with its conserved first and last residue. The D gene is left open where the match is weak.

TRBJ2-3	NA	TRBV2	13	CASNRGSTDTQYF	TGTGCCAGCAATAGGGGTAGCACAGATACGCAGTATTTT
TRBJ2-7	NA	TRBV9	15	CASSVAAGGSYEQYF	TGTGCCAGCAGCGTAGCGGCAGGTGGGTCCTACGAGCAGTACTTC
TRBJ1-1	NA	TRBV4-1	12	CASSPPDSEAFF	TGCGCCAGCAGCCCACCGGACAGTGAAGCTTTCTTT
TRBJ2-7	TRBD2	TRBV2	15	CASRGLAGVVYEQYF	TGTGCCAGCCGAGGGCTAGCGGGAGTGGTTTACGAGCAGTACTTC
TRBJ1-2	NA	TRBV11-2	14	CASSLAGSALGYTF	TGTGCCAGCAGCTTAGCGGGGAGTGCTTTGGGCTACACCTTC
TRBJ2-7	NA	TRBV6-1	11	CASARTGEQYF	TGTGCCAGCGCCCGAACGGGGGAGCAGTACTTC
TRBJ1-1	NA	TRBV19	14	CASSITGLNTEAFF	TGTGCCAGTAGTATAACAGGCCTGAACACTGAAGCTTTCTTT
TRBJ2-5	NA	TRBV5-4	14	CASSRPGKEETQYF	TGTGCCAGCAGCCGTCCGGGAAAGGAAGAGACCCAGTACTTC
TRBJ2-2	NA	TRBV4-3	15	CASSQVDTNTGELFF	TGCGCCAGCAGCCAAGTCGACACGAACACCGGGGAGCTGTTTTTT
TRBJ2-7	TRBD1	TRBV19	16	CASSMGPVDRVHEQYF	TGTGCCAGTAGTATGGGACCGGTAGACAGGGTCCACGAGCAGTACTTC
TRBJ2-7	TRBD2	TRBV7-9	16	CASSLGAGVGSYEQYF	TGTGCCAGCAGCTTAGGAGCGGGAGTGGGGTCCTACGAGCAGTACTTC
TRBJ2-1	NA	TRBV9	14	CASSVEPSVNEQFF	TGTGCCAGCAGCGTAGAGCCTAGCGTCAATGAGCAGTTCTTC
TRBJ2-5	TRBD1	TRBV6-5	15	CASNPGTGGPETQYF	TGTGCCAGCAATCCCGGGACAGGGGGACCAGAGACCCAGTACTTC
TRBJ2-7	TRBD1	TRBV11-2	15	CASSLETGASYEQYF	TGTGCCAGCAGCTTAGAAACAGGGGCCTCCTACGAGCAGTACTTC
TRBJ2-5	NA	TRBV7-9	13	CASSLPGLETQYF	TGTGCCAGCAGCTTACCAGGGTTGGAGACCCAGTACTTC
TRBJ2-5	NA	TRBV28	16	CASSSPGGREAETQYF	TGTGCCAGCAGTTCCCCGGGGGGCAGGGAGGCAGAGACCCAGTACTTC
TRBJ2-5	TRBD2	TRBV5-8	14	CASSLIAGGETQYF	TGTGCCAGCAGCCTCATAGCGGGAGGGGAGACCCAGTACTTC